Listed below are T cell receptor beta chains from one sample, sequenced in a study of beta chain features in type 1 diabetes. Clones were sequenced by immunoSEQ multiplex PCR, and TCRdb holds only the in-frame ones, with some missing. The sample records roughly 450,000 clones, about 14% being singletons. The sample was naive CD4+ T cells from blood. The receptors were gathered from a man between 25 and 39 years old in good health. Both conserved end residues are part of each CDR3. The D gene is left open where the match is weak. Size tells how often a clone was seen (once, few, many) or the class of an expanded clone, and some rows leave it out.

cdr3_aa | cdr3_nt | j_call | d_call | v_call | clone_size
CASSSDSSYEQYF | TGCGCCAGCAGCTCCGACAGCTCCTACGAGCAGTACTTC | TRBJ2-7 | - | TRBV5-1 | few
CASSSKGTSYGYTF | TGTGCCAGCAGTTCGAAAGGGACCAGCTATGGCTACACCTTC | TRBJ1-2 | - | TRBV6-5 | -
CASSGTGYNEQFF | TGTGCCAGCAGTGGCACAGGGTACAATGAGCAGTTCTTC | TRBJ2-1 | - | TRBV9 | -
CSASRVTEAFF | TGCAGTGCTTCCAGGGTGACTGAAGCTTTCTTT | TRBJ1-1 | - | TRBV20-1 | -
CASSQDTGEPNYGYTF | TGCGCCAGCAGCCAAGATACAGGCGAACCTAACTATGGCTACACCTTC | TRBJ1-2 | - | TRBV4-1 | -
CASSLGELKEQFF | TGTGCCAGCAGTTTGGGGGAATTGAAGGAGCAGTTCTTC | TRBJ2-1 | - | TRBV28 | few
CASSLGSSGANVLTF | TGTGCCAGCAGCTTGGGTAGCTCTGGGGCCAACGTCCTGACTTTC | TRBJ2-6 | - | TRBV7-2 | -
CASTLLPGQGNTEAFF | TGTGCCAGCACCCTACTGCCGGGACAGGGGAACACTGAAGCTTTCTTT | TRBJ1-1 | TRBD1 | TRBV28 | few
CAISALGLNYGYTF | TGTGCCATCAGTGCTTTAGGCCTTAACTATGGCTACACCTTC | TRBJ1-2 | - | TRBV10-3 | few
CASSSPGNIQYF | TGTGCCAGCAGCTCCCCGGGGAACATTCAGTACTTC | TRBJ2-4 | - | TRBV9 | few
CASSEGGSYTF | TGTGCCAGCTCCGAGGGGGGAAGCTACACCTTC | TRBJ1-2 | - | TRBV2 | -
CASSPRDRATGELFF | TGTGCCAGCAGCCCCCGGGACAGAGCCACCGGGGAGCTGTTTTTT | TRBJ2-2 | TRBD1 | TRBV13 | -
CASPRGISNTGELFF | TGTGCCTCCCCCCGCGGGATTTCGAACACCGGGGAGCTGTTTTTT | TRBJ2-2 | - | TRBV30 | -
CASSVALGPRHEQYF | TGTGCCAGCAGCGTAGCTTTGGGGCCTCGCCACGAGCAGTACTTC | TRBJ2-7 | - | TRBV9 | few
CASSLIDMNTEAFF | TGTGCCAGCAGCTTAATAGATATGAACACTGAAGCTTTCTTT | TRBJ1-1 | - | TRBV9 | -